The rows below give T cell receptor beta chains drawn from one sample of a study of a mutant IDH1 vaccine in newly diagnosed glioma. Here immunoSEQ multiplex PCR was the method, and the copy in TCRdb shows in-frame clones only, minus some. This table holds around 36,000 clones, about 89% found once. These TCRs are of unknown antigen specificity. The sample here was PBMCs, taken from a glioma patient whose treatment included an IDH1 peptide vaccine. All receptors come from a man aged 50 to 60 with glioma. The CDR3 runs from the conserved cysteine through the conserved F or W. D genes are given only for firm matches.

cdr3_aa	j_call	v_call	d_call
CASSPGLADYEQYF	TRBJ2-7	TRBV5-6	TRBD2
CASSPRLGLDYGYTF	TRBJ1-2	TRBV9	-
CASSQDFTSGGPETQYF	TRBJ2-5	TRBV4-3	TRBD2
CSVEVWDRVTDEQFF	TRBJ2-1	TRBV29-1	TRBD1
CASRSTGRYGYTF	TRBJ1-2	TRBV28	-
CASSPGTEAFF	TRBJ1-1	TRBV7-9	-
CAISESISQETQYF	TRBJ2-5	TRBV10-3	-
CAWSVLGGGAKNIQYF	TRBJ2-4	TRBV30	-
CASSQDQSGLETQYF	TRBJ2-5	TRBV4-1	-
CASSKARTSGGGETQYF	TRBJ2-5	TRBV21-1	-
CASSPLRASYEQYF	TRBJ2-7	TRBV5-1	-
CASSYNARSSYEQYF	TRBJ2-7	TRBV6-5	-
CASSTPQGSGETQYF	TRBJ2-5	TRBV9	-
CASSLGTGWGNEQFF	TRBJ2-1	TRBV4-3	TRBD1
CAWGPGYEQYF	TRBJ2-7	TRBV30	-
CASSLDRGPVYEQYF	TRBJ2-7	TRBV27	TRBD1
CAWSEGDTEAFF	TRBJ1-1	TRBV30	-
CAWSGAGRATGELFF	TRBJ2-2	TRBV30	TRBD2
CASSSQGANTEAFF	TRBJ1-1	TRBV7-2	TRBD1
CATSRQVTYEQYF	TRBJ2-7	TRBV28	-
CASSPGSGDGKLFF	TRBJ1-4	TRBV18	-
CASSYSRVPDPQYF	TRBJ2-3	TRBV6-5	-
CASSKVTGGGNQPQHF	TRBJ1-5	TRBV21-1	-
CASSEGRSNNQPQHF	TRBJ1-5	TRBV2	-
CASSQTLGVITDTQYF	TRBJ2-3	TRBV5-1	-
CASSSPGFGYEQYF	TRBJ2-7	TRBV19	-
CASSIVPGANTEAFF	TRBJ1-1	TRBV19	-
CASSLGNTGELFF	TRBJ2-2	TRBV13	-
CSVVSSDYEQFF	TRBJ2-1	TRBV29-1	-
CASSALSGSSYNEQFF	TRBJ2-1	TRBV7-9	TRBD2